This T cell receptor (beta chain) derives from a study of blood T cell repertoires in COVID-19. This table comes from immunoSEQ multiplex PCR, and its TCRdb copy is limited to in-frame clones, with some not included. Here the sample spans some 190,000 clones, roughly 87% being singletons. Sequencing was done on a sample of peripheral blood. The TCR originated in a woman in her sixties or seventies with COVID-19, enrolled during active disease.

CDR3: CASRMSSYNEQFF. The CDR3 bases are TGTGCCAGCAGAATGAGCTCCTACAATGAGCAGTTCTTC. The chain recombines TRBV7-2 with TRBJ2-1; no reliable D call. V was trimmed by 6 bases and J by 0 bases, leaving 6 bases between them. The CDR3 contains 13 residues. CDR1 is SGHTA, CDR2 FQGNSA, per germline.